The 24 T cell receptor beta chains given below trace back to one sample, sequenced in a study of T cells in Graves' hyperthyroidism and ophthalmopathy. RNA transcripts yielded amplified TCR beta CDR3 regions. Initially, a first-round RT-PCR of the TCR CDR3 employed the HTBI primer set. MiXCR, run by TCRdb on the multiplex PCR reads, gives a single entry per CDR3 protein. This table has 300,000 to 450,000 distinct CDR3 sequences, approximately 14% appearing once. The sequencing input was blood. The receptors here all came from a woman aged 55-70 years with Graves' hyperthyroidism.

This clonotype was detected only a few times. V is TRBV24-1 and J is TRBJ2-3; D not certain. V was clipped by 1 base and J by 0 bases, with 7 bases between them. The CDR3 is 15 amino acids. CDR1 and CDR2 (germline): KGHDR, SFDVKD. The CDR3 DNA reads as TGTGCCACCAGTGATTTTTCCCAGAGCACAGATACGCAGTATTTT. Protein sequence: CATSDFSQSTDTQYF.

This clonotype was counted many times. The chain joins TRBV3-1 to TRBJ2-5; possible D gene TRBD2, 6 bases. Germline V gene sequence: CDR1 LGHDT, CDR2 YNNKEL (reference sequence). The CDR3 runs 14 residues. Trimming removed 4 bases at V and 2 bases at J, with 11 bases between. The CDR3 protein is CASSPRDLQETQYF. Written as DNA, the CDR3 is TGTGCCAGCAGCCCCCGGGACTTACAAGAGACCCAGTACTTC.

This clonotype was seen at least ten times. This chain uses TRBV6-1 with TRBJ1-5; D unclear. V shed 6 bases and J shed 6 bases, with 12 bases lying between them. The CDR3 spans 13 residues. Looked up from germline, CDR1 is MNHNS and CDR2 is SASEGT. CDR3 protein: CASSTVRGQPQHF. The CDR3 region has the DNA TGTGCCAGCAGCACGGTCCGAGGTCAGCCCCAGCATTTT.

This clonotype was detected many times. This chain uses TRBV11-2 with TRBJ2-1; D is tentatively TRBD1 or TRBD2 (5 bases each). CDR3 length: 15 amino acids. Germline V gene data show CDR1 as SGHAT and CDR2 as FQNNGV. V was trimmed by 0 bases and J by 8 bases, leaving 14 bases between them. CDR3 sequence reads: CASSLDGAGTHEQFF. CDR3 nucleotides: TGTGCCAGCAGCTTAGATGGGGCAGGGACCCATGAGCAGTTCTTC.

The chain recombines TRBV3-1 with TRBJ2-6; 10 bases map to TRBD1. The length of the CDR3 is 16 residues. V shed 3 bases and J 3 bases; nucleotides not matched to a gene: 2. Germline V lookup: CDR1 LGHDT, CDR2 YNNKEL (reference sequence). For the CDR3, the DNA is TGTGCCAGCAGCCAGGGACAGGGGTATGGGGCCAACGTCCTGACTTTC. Translating it yields CASSQGQGYGANVLTF. Full variable domain (remainder filled in from reference TRBV3-1 and TRBJ2-6): DTAVSQTPKYLVTQMGNDKSIKCEQNLGHDTMYWYKQDSKKFLKIMFSYNNKELIINETVPNRFSPKSPDKAHLNLHINSLELGDSAVYFCASSQGQGYGANVLTFGAGSRLTVL.

Remarks on this clonotype: It may be a read error: a sequence one base away is much more abundant. The genes are TRBV29-1 and TRBJ1-2, with 8 positions matching TRBD1. Germline assignment: CDR1 SQVTM and CDR2 ANQGSEA. The CDR3 is 15 amino acids. The CDR3 loop reads CSVEITGGANHGYTF. In DNA, the CDR3 is TGCAGCGTTGAAATTACAGGGGGGGCTAACCATGGCTACACCTTC.

In this sample, this clonotype turned up many times. The rearrangement links TRBV2 to TRBJ2-3; no definite D call. Trimming removed 7 bases at V and 6 bases at J, with 8 bases between. Germline lookup yields CDR1 SNHLY and CDR2 FYNNEI. The CDR3 runs 11 residues. The CDR3 DNA follows: TGTGCCAGCACCGTGAGGGATACGCAGTATTTT. It is translated as CASTVRDTQYF.

The sample holds many counts of this clonotype. The gene calls are TRBV28 and TRBJ1-1, with TRBD1 matching over 8 bases. Looked up from germline, CDR1 is MDHEN and CDR2 is SYDVKM. The CDR3 runs 14 residues. The V and J ends lost 3 bases and 5 bases, in that order; junction bases with no gene match: 5. The CDR3 loop reads CASSFSRGRTEAFF. For the CDR3, the DNA is TGTGCCAGCAGTTTCTCCAGGGGGCGGACTGAAGCTTTCTTT.

Ten or more counts support this clonotype. V gene TRBV5-1 combines with J gene TRBJ2-1; the match to TRBD2 covers 13 bases. The V segment lost 0 bases and the J segment 6 bases; nucleotides outside the gene matches: 3. The germline V gene has CDR1 SGHRS and CDR2 YFSETQ. The CDR3 sequence is 16 residues long. DNA for the CDR3: TGCGCCAGCAGCTTGGCCGGGACTAGCGGGACCAATGAGCAGTTCTTC. Amino acids: CASSLAGTSGTNEQFF.

This clonotype was seen many times. Here the CDR3 DNA reads TGTGCCAGTAGACCTAGCGGGAGTGGGTACGAGCAGTACTTC. Translating it yields CASRPSGSGYEQYF. The genes are TRBV19 and TRBJ2-7, with TRBD2 matching over 10 bases. Germline CDR1 is LNHDA and CDR2 is SQIVND (reference sequence). The CDR3 has 14 amino acids. The V gene end was trimmed by 6 bases and the J gene end by 4 bases; junction bases not matched to a gene: 6.

This clonotype was found many times. The chain employs TRBV7-9 and TRBJ1-2; D remains ambiguous. CDR1 is SEHNR, CDR2 FQNEAQ, per germline (reference sequence). V was clipped by 4 bases and J by 5 bases, with 17 bases between them. CDR3 length: 15 residues. CDR3 region: CASSSYSTSGYGYTF. CDR3 DNA sequence: TGTGCCAGCAGCTCCTATTCAACCTCAGGTTATGGCTACACCTTC.

This clonotype has just a few counts. This chain connects TRBV24-1 to TRBJ2-1; 12 positions agree with TRBD2. Trimming took 4 bases from V and 7 from J; bases not matched to a gene: 10. Per the germline V gene, CDR1 is KGHDR and CDR2 is SFDVKD. The CDR3 runs to 17 residues. The CDR3, as DNA: TGTGCCACCAGTGAAGACCTAGCGGGAGGGCGGGAAAATGAGCAGTTCTTC. Encoded protein: CATSEDLAGGRENEQFF.

About this clonotype itself: A read error is possible here, since a much larger clone lies one base away. The gene calls are TRBV20-1 and TRBJ2-7; 11 positions agree with TRBD2. Germline CDR1 DFQATT, CDR2 SNEGSKA (reference sequence). The CDR3 spans 16 residues. The junction had 15 bases not matched to a gene; V was cut back by 2 bases and J by 9 bases. The CDR3: CSARPMTFSGRAGQYF. DNA for the CDR3: TGCAGTGCTAGACCAATGACTTTTAGCGGGAGGGCCGGGCAGTACTTC.

CDR3 sequence reads: CASSHASGRRGETQYF. In DNA form, the CDR3 reads TGTGCCAGCAGCCATGCTAGCGGGAGACGGGGCGAGACCCAGTACTTC. The chain recombines TRBV4-2 with TRBJ2-5; 10 bases agree with TRBD2. V was clipped by 3 bases and J by 5 bases; unmatched bases: 9. In germline, CDR1 is LGHNA, CDR2 YNFKEQ. The CDR3 is 16 residues long.

The table lists this clonotype with many counts. This chain uses TRBV28 with TRBJ1-2; 11 nucleotides line up with TRBD1. The CDR3 sequence is 17 residues long. The germline CDR1 and CDR2 sequences are MDHEN and SYDVKM. With V trimmed by 5 bases and J by 4 bases, 12 bases remained unmatched. CDR3 sequence (DNA): TGTGCCAGCAGTCCTAGTGGACAGGGGGCGAACCTCTATGGCTACACCTTC. It specifies CASSPSGQGANLYGYTF.

This clonotype was observed at least ten times. The V call is TRBV7-2, the J call TRBJ2-7; tentative D call: TRBD2 (6 bases). V was clipped by 5 bases and J by 5 bases, with 13 bases between them. CDR3 length: 13 amino acids. Germline V gives CDR1 SGHTA, CDR2 FQGNSA. In DNA, the CDR3 is TGTGCCAGCAGCCCCCGGACTATCCACGAGCAGTACTTC. Translated, it gives CASSPRTIHEQYF.

Many counts were recorded for this clonotype. This sequence joins TRBV27 and TRBJ2-3; no reliable D call. Per the germline V gene, CDR1 is MNHEY and CDR2 is SMNVEV (reference sequence). The CDR3 covers 15 residues. Trimming shortened V by 2 bases and J by 0 bases, and 9 bases separated the two germline ends. The CDR3 nucleotides read TGTGCCAGCAGTTTAAGGACCGGTAGCACAGATACGCAGTATTTT. Encoded protein: CASSLRTGSTDTQYF.

This clonotype has at least ten counts. The rearrangement links TRBV27 to TRBJ1-1, with 7 bases matching TRBD1. The CDR3 runs 16 residues. Germline CDR1 and CDR2: MNHEY and SMNVEV (reference sequence). V shed 6 bases and J 1 base; nucleotides not matched to a gene: 11. The CDR3 loop is CASSPPTGSGNTEAFF. In DNA, the CDR3 is TGTGCCAGCAGCCCTCCGACAGGGTCAGGGAACACTGAAGCTTTCTTT.

This clonotype was recorded many times. CDR3 coding DNA: TGTGCCAGCAGCCAAGATCTGGGGGAGACCCAGTACTTC. This encodes CASSQDLGETQYF. The V and J genes are TRBV3-1 and TRBJ2-5, with D unresolved. V lost 0 bases, J lost 5 bases, and 7 bases lay in between. The CDR3 spans 13 residues. The V gene's germline CDR1 is LGHDT and CDR2 YNNKEL (reference sequence).

The chain links TRBV7-6 to TRBJ2-7; D gene unclear. Trimming left V 4 bases short and J 2 bases short, with 12 bases between. Germline V gene data show CDR1 as SGHVS and CDR2 as FNYEAQ. The CDR3 loop spans 14 amino acids. The CDR3 nucleotides read TGTGCCAGCAGCTCAGGCCGATTGACCTACGAGCAGTACTTC. It codes for CASSSGRLTYEQYF.

The chain carries TRBV6-1 and TRBJ2-1; 7 bases agree with TRBD2. V was clipped by 11 bases and J by 6 bases; unmatched bases: 7. Germline CDR1 is MNHNS and CDR2 is SASEGT. The CDR3 spans 12 residues. CDR3 sequence reads: CAVRTSGNEQFF. In nucleotides, the CDR3 is TGTGCCGTACGGACTAGTGGCAATGAGCAGTTCTTC.

The rearrangement joins TRBV7-2 to TRBJ1-6; 7 nucleotides match TRBD1. Germline CDR1 reads SGHTA; CDR2 reads FQGNSA. Trimming at V came to 5 bases and at J to 10 bases, leaving 14 bases not matched to a gene. This CDR3 spans 16 amino acids. CDR3 DNA sequence: TGTGCCAGCAGCGCACACAGGGGATATGGAGTCTCACCCCTCCACTTT. This sequence encodes CASSAHRGYGVSPLHF. Looking up the rest from reference TRBV7-2 and TRBJ1-6 gives the full variable domain: GAGVSQSPSNKVTEKGKDVELRCDPISGHTALYWYRQSLGQGLEFLIYFQGNSAPDKSGLPSDRFSAERTGGSVSTLTIQRTQQEDSAVYLCASSAHRGYGVSPLHFGNGTRLTVT.

Notes on this clonotype: One base away lies a much larger clone, so this may be a sequencing read error. The chain links TRBV30 to TRBJ2-7, with D perhaps given as TRBD1 or TRBD2 (5 bases each). Germline lookup yields CDR1 GTSNPN and CDR2 SVGIG (reference sequence). Between the trimmed V and J ends, which lost 1 base and 6 bases, there was a span of 13 bases. There are 13 residues in the CDR3. CDR3 residues: CAWSAVMGREQYF. For the CDR3, the DNA is TGTGCCTGGAGTGCCGTGATGGGACGCGAGCAGTACTTC.

The rearrangement uses TRBV6-1 and TRBJ2-3; 10 bases align to TRBD2. J lost 1 base, V lost 7 bases, and 8 bases had no gene match. CDR3 length equals 16 residues. Germline CDR1 MNHNS, CDR2 SASEGT. This CDR3 reads CASTYYGTSGTDTQYF. CDR3 nucleotide sequence: TGTGCCAGCACCTATTACGGGACTAGCGGCACAGATACGCAGTATTTT.